This T cell receptor (beta chain) appears in the sequencing data of a study of blood T cell repertoires in COVID-19. Overall study: Sites in the United States, Italy and Spain provided acute and convalescent COVID-19 samples. PBMCs, B-cell-depleted T cells, or T cells were the source of the cDNA or gDNA that made up the material.

This clone appeared a few times. Sequenced by immunoSEQ multiplex PCR; TCRdb stores in-frame clones only, minus some. The data show about 220,000 clones, about 86% seen once. This CDR3 contains 15 residues. Germline V gene lookup returns CDR1 MNHNY and CDR2 SVGAGI (reference sequence). J was trimmed by 5 bases and V by 5 bases; bases with no gene match: 9. Across roughly 25 US areas, participants ranged in age from about 18 to 100 years. Sequenced sample: PBMCs or T cells enriched from blood (not recorded which). The V gene is TRBV6-6, the J gene TRBJ1-2; 9 bases fit TRBD1. This receptor was identified in a woman aged 45-65 years with acute COVID-19. The CDR3 here is CASSGSRDRAYGYTF. In DNA form, the CDR3 reads TGTGCCAGCAGTGGCTCCCGGGACAGGGCGTATGGCTACACCTTC.